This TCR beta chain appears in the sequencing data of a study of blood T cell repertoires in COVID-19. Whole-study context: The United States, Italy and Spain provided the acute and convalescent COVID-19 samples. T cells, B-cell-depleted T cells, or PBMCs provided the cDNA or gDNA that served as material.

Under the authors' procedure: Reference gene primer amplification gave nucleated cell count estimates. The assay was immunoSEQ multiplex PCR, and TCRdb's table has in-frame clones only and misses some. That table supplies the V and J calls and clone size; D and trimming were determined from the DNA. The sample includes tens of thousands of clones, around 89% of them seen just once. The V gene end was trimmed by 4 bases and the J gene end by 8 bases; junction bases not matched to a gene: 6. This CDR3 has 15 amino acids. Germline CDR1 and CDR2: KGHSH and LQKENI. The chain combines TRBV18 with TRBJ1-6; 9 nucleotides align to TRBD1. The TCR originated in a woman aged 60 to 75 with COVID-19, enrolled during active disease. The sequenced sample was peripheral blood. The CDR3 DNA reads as TGTGCCAGCTCACTCGCGGGACAGGGAGATTCACCCCTCCACTTT. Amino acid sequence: CASSLAGQGDSPLHF.